A selection of T cell receptor beta chains follows, all from one sample in a study of a mutant IDH1 vaccine in newly diagnosed glioma. Clones were sequenced by immunoSEQ multiplex PCR, and TCRdb holds only the in-frame ones, with some missing. The data contain tens of thousands of clones, 83% of them singletons. This sample comprised PBMCs, obtained from a glioma patient treated with radiotherapy, temozolomide or both. The receptors shown here come from a woman between 50 and 59 years old with glioma. The CDR3 runs from the conserved cysteine through the conserved F or W. The D gene is left open where the match is weak. The listing skips clone size in some rows; elsewhere it reads once, few, many or a size class.

V: TRBV6-6
size: NA
D: NA
J: TRBJ1-1
length: 14
DNA: TGTGCCAGCAGTTACACCCAGGGGAACACTGAAGCTTTCTTT
CDR3: CASSYTQGNTEAFF

V: TRBV5-1
size: NA
D: TRBD1
J: TRBJ2-7
length: 13
DNA: TGCGCCAGCAGCCCGGGACAGAGGTACGAGCAGTACTTC
CDR3: CASSPGQRYEQYF

V: TRBV9
size: few
D: TRBD1
J: TRBJ1-5
length: 15
DNA: TGTGCCAGCAGCGCGACTCAGGGGGCCGGCCAGCCCCAGCATTTT
CDR3: CASSATQGAGQPQHF

V: TRBV11-2
size: few
D: NA
J: TRBJ1-1
length: 15
DNA: TGTGCCAGCAGCCTCAGCTCCCAGACGAACACTGAAGCTTTCTTT
CDR3: CASSLSSQTNTEAFF

V: TRBV2
size: NA
D: TRBD1
J: TRBJ2-7
length: 16
DNA: TGTGCCAGCAGTATGGGACAGGGGGCAGGGTCCTACGAGCAGTACTTC
CDR3: CASSMGQGAGSYEQYF

V: TRBV15
size: NA
D: TRBD1
J: TRBJ1-5
length: 15
DNA: TGTGCCACCAGCGCCCGGGACAGGGGGAATCAGCCCCAGCATTTT
CDR3: CATSARDRGNQPQHF

V: TRBV25-1
size: NA
D: NA
J: TRBJ1-6
length: 15
DNA: TGTGCCAGCAGTGAACTAGGCTCCTATAATTCACCCCTCCACTTT
CDR3: CASSELGSYNSPLHF

V: TRBV9
size: once
D: NA
J: TRBJ2-5
length: 14
DNA: TGTGCCAGCAGCGTGGACGGATTCGAAGAGACCCAGTACTTC
CDR3: CASSVDGFEETQYF

V: TRBV10-3
size: NA
D: NA
J: TRBJ1-1
length: 13
DNA: TGTGCCATCAGTGGTGACTGGAACACTGAAGCTTTCTTT
CDR3: CAISGDWNTEAFF

V: TRBV7-2
size: few
D: TRBD1
J: TRBJ2-2
length: 15
DNA: TGTGCCAGCAGCTTGGGGGACAGGTTCACCGGGGAGCTGTTTTTT
CDR3: CASSLGDRFTGELFF

V: TRBV11-3
size: NA
D: NA
J: TRBJ2-7
length: 14
DNA: TGTGCCAGCAGCTTAACGGCCAGCACCTACGAGCAGTACTTC
CDR3: CASSLTASTYEQYF

V: TRBV7-2
size: NA
D: NA
J: TRBJ2-5
length: 15
DNA: TGTGCCAGCAGCTTAGGGGGGCTCGTCCAAGAGACCCAGTACTTC
CDR3: CASSLGGLVQETQYF

V: TRBV7-8
size: NA
D: TRBD1
J: TRBJ1-6
length: 17
DNA: TGTGCCAGCAGCTTAGCTAGACAGGGGGCAGGCAATTCACCCCTCCACTTT
CDR3: CASSLARQGAGNSPLHF

V: TRBV6-6
size: NA
D: NA
J: TRBJ1-2
length: 12
DNA: TGTGCCAGCAGTGGAGGGAAGGGTGGCTACACCTTC
CDR3: CASSGGKGGYTF

V: TRBV19
size: once
D: NA
J: TRBJ1-1
length: 14
DNA: TGTGCCAGTAGAGTATCAGGGCGGAACGCTGAAGCTTTCTTT
CDR3: CASRVSGRNAEAFF

V: TRBV27
size: NA
D: NA
J: TRBJ1-5
length: 16
DNA: TGTGCCAGCAGTCCTCCCGGTGCCTCGAGCAATCAGCCCCAGCATTTT
CDR3: CASSPPGASSNQPQHF

V: TRBV19
size: once
D: NA
J: TRBJ2-5
length: 14
DNA: TGTGCCAGTAACCAGGGGGGGGCCCAAGAGACCCAGTACTTC
CDR3: CASNQGGAQETQYF

V: TRBV9
size: NA
D: NA
J: TRBJ2-5
length: 13
DNA: TGTGCCAGCAGCGTACGGGTTAGGGAGACCCAGTACTTC
CDR3: CASSVRVRETQYF

V: TRBV9
size: NA
D: NA
J: TRBJ2-5
length: 13
DNA: TGTGCCAGCAGCGTAGGCTACGAAGAGACCCAGTACTTC
CDR3: CASSVGYEETQYF

V: TRBV6-1
size: few
D: TRBD2
J: TRBJ2-7
length: 13
DNA: TGTGCCAGCGGTTTTGGGGGGGTCAAGGAGCAGTACTTC
CDR3: CASGFGGVKEQYF

V: TRBV9
size: NA
D: NA
J: TRBJ2-5
length: 13
DNA: TGTGCCAGCAGCGTAGGAACCGAAGAGACCCAGTACTTC
CDR3: CASSVGTEETQYF

V: TRBV4-1
size: NA
D: NA
J: TRBJ1-2
length: 13
DNA: TGCGCCAGCAGCCAAGTTCCAGACTATGGCTACACCTTC
CDR3: CASSQVPDYGYTF

V: TRBV30
size: NA
D: TRBD1
J: TRBJ1-6
length: 13
DNA: TGTGCCTGGGGACAGGGATGGGAGTCACCCCTCCACTTT
CDR3: CAWGQGWESPLHF

V: TRBV11-2
size: NA
D: NA
J: TRBJ2-1
length: 16
DNA: TGTGCCAGCAGCCTCAGACGGGAGTCGGAGGGGAATGAGCAGTTCTTC
CDR3: CASSLRRESEGNEQFF

V: TRBV2
size: NA
D: NA
J: TRBJ1-2
length: 11
DNA: TGTGCCAGCAGTGAAATTTGGGACTACACCTTC
CDR3: CASSEIWDYTF

V: TRBV9
size: NA
D: NA
J: TRBJ1-1
length: 16
DNA: TGTGCCAGCAGCATAGGCCCGGGGGAGGGAAACACTGAAGCTTTCTTT
CDR3: CASSIGPGEGNTEAFF

V: TRBV9
size: NA
D: NA
J: TRBJ2-1
length: 15
DNA: TGTGCCAGCAGCGTAGGGGACGGGTCCTACAATGAGCAGTTCTTC
CDR3: CASSVGDGSYNEQFF

V: TRBV5-4
size: NA
D: TRBD1
J: TRBJ1-2
length: 15
DNA: TGTGCCAGCAGCTTGGCCGGGGGACAGGGTAAGGGCTACACCTTC
CDR3: CASSLAGGQGKGYTF

V: TRBV7-8
size: NA
D: NA
J: TRBJ1-1
length: 14
DNA: TGTGCCAGCAGCCCTGGGCGAGGGAACACTGAAGCTTTCTTT
CDR3: CASSPGRGNTEAFF

V: TRBV5-1
size: NA
D: NA
J: TRBJ1-6
length: 18
DNA: TGCGCCAGCAGCTTTCAGGAAAGTCGAGGCTCCTATAATTCACCCCTCCACTTT
CDR3: CASSFQESRGSYNSPLHF

V: TRBV7-3
size: NA
D: NA
J: TRBJ1-1
length: 14
DNA: TGTGCCAGCAGCTTAGAAGGGACCGTCACTGAAGCTTTCTTT
CDR3: CASSLEGTVTEAFF

V: TRBV5-1
size: once
D: NA
J: TRBJ1-5
length: 15
DNA: TGCGCCAGCAGCCCCAGAGGGATGGTTGGTCAGCCCCAGCATTTT
CDR3: CASSPRGMVGQPQHF

V: TRBV4-3
size: medium-sized
D: NA
J: TRBJ1-1
length: 15
DNA: TGCGCCAGCAGCCAAGAACCATATGGGACATTTGAAGCTTTCTTT
CDR3: CASSQEPYGTFEAFF

V: TRBV6-5
size: NA
D: NA
J: TRBJ1-5
length: 14
DNA: TGTGCCAGCAGGAGGGCGGCAGGGAAAGAGCCCCAGCATTTT
CDR3: CASRRAAGKEPQHF

V: TRBV5-1
size: NA
D: NA
J: TRBJ2-3
length: 15
DNA: TGCGCCAGCAGCTTCCGGGACTGGCCCACAGATACGCAGTATTTT
CDR3: CASSFRDWPTDTQYF

V: TRBV2
size: NA
D: NA
J: TRBJ1-2
length: 13
DNA: TGTGCCAGCAGTGAAGCGCTTGACTATGGCTACACCTTC
CDR3: CASSEALDYGYTF

V: TRBV2
size: NA
D: NA
J: TRBJ2-7
length: 11
DNA: TGTGCCAGCAGTGGGGCCCACGAGCAGTACTTC
CDR3: CASSGAHEQYF

V: TRBV5-6
size: NA
D: NA
J: TRBJ2-5
length: 13
DNA: TGTGCCAGCAGCTTGGGCCCAGGTAGGGGCCAGTACTTC
CDR3: CASSLGPGRGQYF

V: TRBV18
size: once
D: TRBD1
J: TRBJ2-1
length: 15
DNA: TGTGCCAGCTCACCATCCAAACAGGGGTCCTTAACCCAGTTCTTC
CDR3: CASSPSKQGSLTQFF

V: TRBV5-4
size: once
D: NA
J: TRBJ2-2
length: 18
DNA: TGTGCCAGCAGCTTAGGGACTGGGTCAATTGGGAGGACCGGGGAGCTGTTTTTT
CDR3: CASSLGTGSIGRTGELFF

V: TRBV9
size: once
D: TRBD2
J: TRBJ2-5
length: 13
DNA: TGTGCCAGCAGCGGACCGGGACTAGCGGGCCACAACTTC
CDR3: CASSGPGLAGHNF

V: TRBV19
size: few
D: NA
J: TRBJ1-1
length: 13
DNA: TGTGCCAGTAGATTCAACTTGAACACTGAAGCTTTCTTT
CDR3: CASRFNLNTEAFF

V: TRBV5-6
size: few
D: TRBD2
J: TRBJ2-3
length: 17
DNA: TGTGCCAGCAGCCCTCTAGCGGGGGGGCCCTCTGGAGATACGCAGTATTTT
CDR3: CASSPLAGGPSGDTQYF

V: TRBV6-5
size: NA
D: TRBD2
J: TRBJ2-3
length: 15
DNA: TGTGCCAGCAGTTTACAGACTAGCGGGACAGATACGCAGTATTTT
CDR3: CASSLQTSGTDTQYF

V: TRBV4-1
size: NA
D: NA
J: TRBJ2-2
length: 18
DNA: TGCGCCAGCAGCCAAGATGTAACAGGGATGGCCTACACCGGGGAGCTGTTTTTT
CDR3: CASSQDVTGMAYTGELFF

V: TRBV5-4
size: NA
D: NA
J: TRBJ2-7
length: 15
DNA: TGTGCCAGCAGCTTGCCCACAGGGAGCTCCTACGAGCAGTACTTC
CDR3: CASSLPTGSSYEQYF

V: TRBV5-1
size: once
D: TRBD2
J: TRBJ2-3
length: 18
DNA: TGCGCCAGCAGCTTACGGACTAGCGGGGGTACCAACACAGATACGCAGTATTTT
CDR3: CASSLRTSGGTNTDTQYF

V: TRBV11-3
size: NA
D: NA
J: TRBJ2-3
length: 14
DNA: TGTGCCAGCAGCTTAGCGGGGAGCACAGATACGCAGTATTTT
CDR3: CASSLAGSTDTQYF

V: TRBV9
size: NA
D: NA
J: TRBJ1-2
length: 14
DNA: TGTGCCAGCAGCGTCAAATACGATACCTATGGCTACACCTTC
CDR3: CASSVKYDTYGYTF

V: TRBV25-1
size: NA
D: NA
J: TRBJ1-3
length: 15
DNA: TGTGCCAGCGCTCCCGGGGGGACTCGGGGAAACACCATATATTTT
CDR3: CASAPGGTRGNTIYF

V: TRBV30
size: few
D: NA
J: TRBJ1-1
length: 13
DNA: TGTGCCTGGAGTGTATCCCAGGGGTCTGAAGCTTTCTTT
CDR3: CAWSVSQGSEAFF

V: TRBV19
size: NA
D: NA
J: TRBJ1-2
length: 15
DNA: TGTGCCAGTAGTATAGTCCACGGAGCTAACTATGGCTACACCTTC
CDR3: CASSIVHGANYGYTF

V: TRBV18
size: NA
D: TRBD1
J: TRBJ1-5
length: 15
DNA: TGTGCCAGCTCACCACGGACAGGGGAGGATCAGCCCCAGCATTTT
CDR3: CASSPRTGEDQPQHF

V: TRBV6-5
size: NA
D: NA
J: TRBJ1-4
length: 14
DNA: TGTGCCAGCAGCCGCGGGGGGAGTGATGAAAAACTGTTTTTT
CDR3: CASSRGGSDEKLFF

V: TRBV19
size: NA
D: TRBD1
J: TRBJ1-5
length: 15
DNA: TGTGCCAGTAGTTCCCCGGGACAGGGCACTCAGCCCCAGCATTTT
CDR3: CASSSPGQGTQPQHF

V: TRBV28
size: NA
D: NA
J: TRBJ1-2
length: 12
DNA: TGTGCCAGCAGTTTATATGACTATGGCTACACCTTC
CDR3: CASSLYDYGYTF

V: TRBV15
size: NA
D: NA
J: TRBJ1-2
length: 11
DNA: TGTGCCACCAGCTCGGGACTGGACTACACCTTC
CDR3: CATSSGLDYTF

V: TRBV6-6
size: once
D: NA
J: TRBJ2-5
length: 12
DNA: TGTGCCAGCCTTGGCGCTCAAGAGACCCAGTACTTC
CDR3: CASLGAQETQYF

V: TRBV2
size: NA
D: TRBD1
J: TRBJ2-7
length: 13
DNA: TGTGCCAGCAGTCGGGACAGGGGGTACGAGCAGTACTTC
CDR3: CASSRDRGYEQYF

V: TRBV19
size: NA
D: NA
J: TRBJ2-7
length: 12
DNA: TGTGCCACAAAGTCTGGGACGTCCGAGCAGTACTTC
CDR3: CATKSGTSEQYF